The 10 T cell receptor beta chains in this list originate from one sample, sequenced in a study of naive and memory T cell subsets. Two oligonucleotides, mixed equimolar, formed the beta constant-region primer covering TRBC1 and TRBC2. Each CDR3 protein is one row after TCRdb ran MiXCR on the UMI-ligation and nested PCR reads. Of tens of thousands of distinct CDR3 sequences in the sample, about 12% were seen once. The sequencing sample was made of central memory CD4+ T cells from blood. The receptors were sampled from a human donor in good health.

This clonotype has only a few counts. The CDR3 DNA is TGTGCCAGCACGCCAGGGACAGGAAGAACTGAAGCTTTCTTT. Protein: CASTPGTGRTEAFF. The genes are TRBV5-4 and TRBJ1-1; 8 bases are shared with TRBD1. The V gene end was trimmed by 6 bases and the J gene end by 5 bases; junction bases not matched to a gene: 9. CDR1 and CDR2 (germline): SGHNT, YYREEE (reference sequence). The CDR3 has 14 residues.

This chain joins TRBV6-2 or TRBV6-3 and TRBJ1-1; D gene uncertain. The CDR3 contains 13 residues. CDR1 is MNHEY, CDR2 SVGEGT, per germline. Trimming left V 6 bases short and J 12 bases short, with 20 bases between. The CDR3 DNA reads TGTGCCAGCAGCCGCGGGGTATCGCAGACGACTTTCTTT. Translated, it gives CASSRGVSQTTFF.

This clonotype has just a few counts. The chain links TRBV12-3 or TRBV12-4 to TRBJ2-3; D unclear. This CDR3 contains 13 residues. V lost 6 bases, J lost 2 bases, and 9 bases lay in between. CDR3 DNA: TGTGCCAGCAGGCCAGGTAACACAGATACGCAGTATTTT. It codes for CASRPGNTDTQYF.

In its sample, this clonotype was seen many times. The chain is built from TRBV6-5 and TRBJ2-1; TRBD1 matches at 7 bases. This CDR3 has 15 residues. Germline CDR1 and CDR2: MNHEY and SVGAGI. V gave up 2 bases and J gave up 7 bases; unmatched junction bases: 8. The CDR3 reads CASSYTGQSLNEQFF. CDR3 sequence (DNA): TGTGCCAGCAGTTACACGGGACAGAGTCTAAATGAGCAGTTCTTC.

This clonotype was seen at least ten times. The V call is TRBV6-1, the J call TRBJ2-1, with 8 bases that match TRBD2. Germline V CDR1 and CDR2: MNHNS, SASEGT. The CDR3 has 15 amino acids. V trimming: 3 bases; J trimming: 4 bases; junction bases outside the gene matches: 5. Here the CDR3 reads CASSDMSGSYNEQFF. CDR3 bases: TGTGCCAGCAGTGATATGAGCGGGAGTTACAATGAGCAGTTCTTC.

The V gene is TRBV20-1, the J gene TRBJ2-7, with D perhaps TRBD1 (6 bases). V was cut by 5 bases and J by 7 bases, with 18 bases left in between. Germline lookup yields CDR1 DFQATT and CDR2 SNEGSKA (reference sequence). This CDR3 has 13 amino acids. CDR3 loop: CSADRGGGGEQYF. The CDR3, as DNA: TGCAGTGCTGACCGTGGGGGCGGCGGGGAGCAGTACTTC.

The genes are TRBV6-2 or TRBV6-3 and TRBJ2-3, with a possible D match to TRBD2 (6 bases). The CDR3 covers 13 residues. From germline, CDR1 is MNHEY and CDR2 SVGEGT. Trimming took 8 bases from V and 2 from J, leaving 11 bases between them. The CDR3, as DNA: TGTGCCAGCGGGAGGCGGGACACAGATACGCAGTATTTT. Protein: CASGRRDTDTQYF.

This clonotype was observed once. The V gene is TRBV4-1, the J gene TRBJ1-2, with D perhaps matching TRBD1 (5 bases). V lost 1 base and J lost 0, with 18 bases in between. Germline V gives CDR1 MGHRA, CDR2 YSYEKL. CDR3 length: 18 residues. The DNA of the CDR3 is TGCGCCAGCAGCCAAGGCGGGGGACGCAGCCCCTCTAACTATGGCTACACCTTC. It specifies CASSQGGGRSPSNYGYTF.

This clonotype was found a few times. V and J are TRBV3-1 and TRBJ1-3; no firm D call. The germline V gene has CDR1 LGHDT and CDR2 YNNKEL (reference sequence). The CDR3 is 14 residues long. The V and J ends lost 1 base and 7 bases respectively, with 11 bases between them. The CDR3 is CASSQVLTQNTIYF. CDR3 nucleotides: TGTGCCAGCAGCCAAGTTTTGACCCAGAACACCATATATTTT.

This chain uses TRBV10-3 with TRBJ1-3; 8 positions match TRBD1. This CDR3 comprises 15 residues. With 6 bases clipped from V and 1 base from J, the junction kept 5 bases outside the gene matches. The germline V gene has CDR1 ENHRY and CDR2 SYGVKD. This CDR3 reads CAIRSRGLSGNTIYF. The CDR3 DNA follows: TGTGCCATCAGGAGCAGGGGGCTTTCTGGAAACACCATATATTTT.